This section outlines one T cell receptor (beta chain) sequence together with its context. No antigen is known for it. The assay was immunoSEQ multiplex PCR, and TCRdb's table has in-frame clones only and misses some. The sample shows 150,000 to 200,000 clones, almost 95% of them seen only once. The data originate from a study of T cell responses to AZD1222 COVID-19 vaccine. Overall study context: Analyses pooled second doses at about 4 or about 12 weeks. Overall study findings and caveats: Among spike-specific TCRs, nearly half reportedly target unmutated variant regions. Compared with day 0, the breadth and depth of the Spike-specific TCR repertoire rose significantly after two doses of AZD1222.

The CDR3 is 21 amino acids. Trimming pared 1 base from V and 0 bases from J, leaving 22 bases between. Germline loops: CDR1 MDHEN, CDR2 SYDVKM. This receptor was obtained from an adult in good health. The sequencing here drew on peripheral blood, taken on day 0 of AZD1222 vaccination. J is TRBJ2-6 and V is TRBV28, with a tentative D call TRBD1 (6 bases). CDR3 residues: CASSLLRLQGLISSGANVLTF. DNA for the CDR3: TGTGCCAGCAGTTTATTACGCTTACAGGGCTTAATATCCTCTGGGGCCAACGTCCTGACTTTC.